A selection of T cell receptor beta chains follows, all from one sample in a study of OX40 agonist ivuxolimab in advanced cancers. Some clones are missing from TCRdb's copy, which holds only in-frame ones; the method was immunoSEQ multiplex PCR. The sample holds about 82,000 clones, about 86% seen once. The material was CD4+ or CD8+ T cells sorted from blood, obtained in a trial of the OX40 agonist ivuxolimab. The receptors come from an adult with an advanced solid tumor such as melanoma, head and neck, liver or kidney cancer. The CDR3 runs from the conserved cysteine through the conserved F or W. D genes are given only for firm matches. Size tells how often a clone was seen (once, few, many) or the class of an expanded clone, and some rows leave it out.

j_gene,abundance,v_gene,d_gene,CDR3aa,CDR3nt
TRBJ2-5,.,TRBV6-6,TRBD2,CASSPSGGVKTQYF,TGTGCCAGCAGCCCCAGCGGGGGTGTAAAGACCCAGTACTTC
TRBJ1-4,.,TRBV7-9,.,CASSREGLREKLFF,TGTGCCAGCAGCCGGGAGGGACTTCGTGAAAAACTGTTTTTT
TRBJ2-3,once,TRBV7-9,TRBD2,CASSLEWRLAGVRLHF,TGTGCCAGCAGCTTAGAGTGGCGGCTAGCGGGAGTTCGGTTGCATTTT
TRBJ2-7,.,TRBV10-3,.,CAISKQGTYEQYF,TGTGCCATTTCCAAACAGGGAACCTACGAGCAGTACTTC
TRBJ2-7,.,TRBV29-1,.,CSVESKSSYEQYF,TGCAGCGTTGAAAGTAAATCCTCCTACGAGCAGTACTTC
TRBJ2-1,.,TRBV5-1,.,CASSHQGWDNEQFF,TGCGCCAGCAGCCACCAGGGATGGGACAATGAGCAGTTCTTC
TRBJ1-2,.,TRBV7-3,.,CASSPVGGGINYGYTF,TGTGCCAGCAGCCCCGTGGGTGGGGGTATTAACTATGGCTACACCTTC
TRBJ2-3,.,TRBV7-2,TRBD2,CASSLTAGGSDTQYF,TGTGCCAGCAGCTTAACAGCGGGAGGTTCAGATACGCAGTATTTT
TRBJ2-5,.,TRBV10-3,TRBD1,CAISRSGTGGETQYF,TGTGCCATCAGCCGCTCCGGGACAGGGGGGGAGACCCAGTACTTC
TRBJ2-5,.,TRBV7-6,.,CASSLGGAPETQYF,TGTGCCAGCAGCTTAGGTGGCGCGCCGGAGACCCAGTACTTC
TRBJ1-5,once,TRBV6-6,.,CASSPGRGGNQPQHF,TGTGCCAGCAGTCCCGGGAGGGGAGGGAATCAGCCCCAGCATTTT
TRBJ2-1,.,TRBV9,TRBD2,CASSIYGTGTNFGNEQFF,TGTGCCAGCAGTATTTATGGGACCGGGACTAATTTCGGCAATGAGCAGTTCTTC
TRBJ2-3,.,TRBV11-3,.,CASSYGSDTQYF,TGTGCCAGCAGCTACGGATCAGATACGCAGTATTTT
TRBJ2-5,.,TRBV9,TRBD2,CASSATTTRGGAGETQYF,TGTGCCAGCAGCGCAACCACGACTCGCGGGGGGGCAGGGGAGACCCAGTACTTC
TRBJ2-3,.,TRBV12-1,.,CASSFPVPPSTDTQYF,TGTGCCAGCAGCTTTCCCGTCCCCCCTAGCACAGATACGCAGTATTTT
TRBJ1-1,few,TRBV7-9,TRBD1,CASIQQGGFDEAFF,TGTGCCAGCATCCAGCAGGGGGGGTTTGATGAAGCTTTCTTT
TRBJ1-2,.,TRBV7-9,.,CASSLRQAGGYTF,TGTGCCAGCAGCTTAAGGCAGGCCGGGGGCTACACCTTC
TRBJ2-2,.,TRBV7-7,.,CASSVRDSTGELFF,TGTGCTAGCAGCGTCCGGGATTCCACCGGGGAGCTGTTTTTT
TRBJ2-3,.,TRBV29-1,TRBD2,CSVSRRGLAGHTQYF,TGCAGCGTCTCTAGGCGCGGACTAGCGGGACATACGCAGTATTTT
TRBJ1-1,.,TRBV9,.,CASSALTGTTEAFF,TGTGCCAGCAGCGCACTTACAGGGACCACTGAAGCTTTCTTT
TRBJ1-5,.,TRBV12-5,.,CASGLASFNQPQHF,TGTGCTAGTGGTTTGGCCTCCTTTAATCAGCCCCAGCATTTT
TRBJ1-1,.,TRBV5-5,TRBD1,CASSSTRGTEAFF,TGTGCCAGCAGCTCCACCAGGGGGACTGAAGCTTTCTTT
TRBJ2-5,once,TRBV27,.,CASSLSYRAGQETQYF,TGTGCCAGCAGTTTATCGTATCGGGCAGGACAAGAGACCCAGTACTTC
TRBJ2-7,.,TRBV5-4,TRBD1,CASSLADRELTYEQYF,TGTGCCAGCAGCTTGGCCGACAGGGAGCTAACCTACGAGCAGTACTTC
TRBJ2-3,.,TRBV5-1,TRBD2,CASSQRSLAGGTTDTQYF,TGCGCCAGCAGCCAAAGATCACTAGCGGGAGGGACCACAGATACGCAGTATTTT
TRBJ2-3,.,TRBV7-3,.,CASSIGDTQYF,TGTGCCAGCAGCATCGGAGATACGCAGTATTTT
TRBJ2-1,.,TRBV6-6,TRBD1,CASGDRVNEQFF,TGTGCCAGCGGGGACAGGGTTAATGAGCAGTTCTTC
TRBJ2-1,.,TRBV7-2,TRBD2,CASSSAGGGDNEQFF,TGTGCCAGCAGCTCCGCGGGAGGAGGTGACAATGAGCAGTTCTTC
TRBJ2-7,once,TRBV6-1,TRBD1,CASSLDRASAYEQYF,TGTGCCAGCAGTCTCGACAGGGCCTCAGCCTACGAGCAGTACTTC
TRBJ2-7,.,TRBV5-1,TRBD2,CASSRGLGVNYEQYF,TGCGCCAGCAGCAGGGGACTAGGAGTAAACTACGAGCAGTACTTC
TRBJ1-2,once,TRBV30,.,CAWIRGNYGYTF,TGTGCCTGGATTAGGGGGAACTATGGCTACACCTTC
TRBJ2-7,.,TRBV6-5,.,CASSSTFRDLHEQYF,TGTGCCAGCAGTTCCACATTCAGGGATTTGCACGAGCAGTACTTC
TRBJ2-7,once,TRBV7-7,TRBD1,CASSRGTGPSYEQYF,TGTGCTAGCAGCCGAGGGACAGGACCCTCCTACGAGCAGTACTTC